The rows below give T cell receptor beta chains drawn from one sample of a study of shared clonotypes between healthy human individuals. The table came from immunoSEQ multiplex PCR; TCRdb's copy has only in-frame clones and leaves some out. The data show approximately 460,000 clones, about 74% seen once. Sequenced material: PBMCs. The receptors come from a woman in her forties in good health. Some clones in this sample may be carry-over from other donors' samples. Both conserved end residues are part of each CDR3. The order of the fields is J gene, D gene, clone size, V gene, CDR3 DNA, CDR3 protein. The D gene is left open where the match is weak. Expanded clones get a size class; other rows say once, few or many, or leave the size out.

J gene: TRBJ1-1; D gene: -; clone size: -; V gene: TRBV19; CDR3 DNA: TGTGCCAGTAGTAACCCTATCACTGAAGCTTTCTTT; CDR3 protein: CASSNPITEAFF
J gene: TRBJ2-1; D gene: TRBD1; clone size: -; V gene: TRBV19; CDR3 DNA: TGTGCCAGCCCTCCCCCAGGACAGGGATACAATGAGCAGTTCTTC; CDR3 protein: CASPPPGQGYNEQFF
J gene: TRBJ1-5; D gene: -; clone size: -; V gene: TRBV28; CDR3 DNA: TGTGCCAGCAGTTTTCAGGGGCGGAATCAGCCCCAGCATTTT; CDR3 protein: CASSFQGRNQPQHF
J gene: TRBJ2-3; D gene: -; clone size: -; V gene: TRBV28; CDR3 DNA: TGTGCCAGCAGCCCGCCGTCCACAGATACGCAGTATTTT; CDR3 protein: CASSPPSTDTQYF
J gene: TRBJ2-7; D gene: TRBD2; clone size: -; V gene: TRBV27; CDR3 DNA: TGTGCCAGCAGTTTAATCGCGGGAGCTTGGTCCTACGAGCAGTACTTC; CDR3 protein: CASSLIAGAWSYEQYF
J gene: TRBJ2-3; D gene: TRBD2; clone size: -; V gene: TRBV11-2; CDR3 DNA: TGTGCCAGCAGCCCTAGGACTAGCGGGGGCTCAGATACGCAGTATTTT; CDR3 protein: CASSPRTSGGSDTQYF
J gene: TRBJ2-1; D gene: TRBD2; clone size: -; V gene: TRBV10-1; CDR3 DNA: TGCGCCAGCAGTGAGGTTAACCTGGGACTAGCGGCCTACAATGAGCAGTTCTTC; CDR3 protein: CASSEVNLGLAAYNEQFF
J gene: TRBJ2-3; D gene: TRBD2; clone size: once; V gene: TRBV4-1; CDR3 DNA: TGCGCCAGCAGCCAAGATTCAAAGGGACTAGCTTCAGATACGCAGTATTTT; CDR3 protein: CASSQDSKGLASDTQYF
J gene: TRBJ2-1; D gene: TRBD2; clone size: -; V gene: TRBV9; CDR3 DNA: TGTGCCAGCAGCGCCCTTGAGACTAGCGGGGTTTTTTCGAATGAGCAGTTCTTC; CDR3 protein: CASSALETSGVFSNEQFF
J gene: TRBJ1-2; D gene: -; clone size: -; V gene: TRBV9; CDR3 DNA: TGTGCCAGCAGCGTAGCTACAAGGCTCTATGGCTACACCTTC; CDR3 protein: CASSVATRLYGYTF
J gene: TRBJ2-5; D gene: TRBD2; clone size: -; V gene: TRBV5-1; CDR3 DNA: TGCGCCAGCAGCTCGGGGGAGGGCCACGAGACCCAGTACTTC; CDR3 protein: CASSSGEGHETQYF
J gene: TRBJ1-2; D gene: -; clone size: -; V gene: TRBV27; CDR3 DNA: TGTGCCAGCAGTTTACCGGGACCTAAAGGCTACACCTTC; CDR3 protein: CASSLPGPKGYTF
J gene: TRBJ1-1; D gene: TRBD1; clone size: -; V gene: TRBV27; CDR3 DNA: TGTGCCAGCAGTTTGAGAACAGGGGTAACTGAAGCTTTCTTT; CDR3 protein: CASSLRTGVTEAFF
J gene: TRBJ2-3; D gene: -; clone size: few; V gene: TRBV29-1; CDR3 DNA: TGCAGCGTCAGGGGTAGCACAGATACGCAGTATTTT; CDR3 protein: CSVRGSTDTQYF
J gene: TRBJ2-7; D gene: -; clone size: -; V gene: TRBV5-1; CDR3 DNA: TGCGCCAGCAGCTACGAACTAGTGGTATCCTACGAGCAGTACTTC; CDR3 protein: CASSYELVVSYEQYF
J gene: TRBJ1-2; D gene: -; clone size: -; V gene: TRBV30; CDR3 DNA: TGTGCCTGGGACAATAACTATCTGTGGGGCTACACCTTC; CDR3 protein: CAWDNNYLWGYTF
J gene: TRBJ1-4; D gene: -; clone size: -; V gene: TRBV28; CDR3 DNA: TGTGCCAGCAGTTCCACGCGCGGCGGCACAAACCGAGAAAAACTGTTTTTT; CDR3 protein: CASSSTRGGTNREKLFF
J gene: TRBJ2-5; D gene: TRBD2; clone size: -; V gene: TRBV6-1; CDR3 DNA: TGTGCCAGCAGTGAGGGACTAGCGGGATACGAGACCCAGTACTTC; CDR3 protein: CASSEGLAGYETQYF
J gene: TRBJ2-7; D gene: -; clone size: once; V gene: TRBV13; CDR3 DNA: TGTGCCAGCAGCAAGGACAGACCGTCCTACGAGCAGTACTTC; CDR3 protein: CASSKDRPSYEQYF
J gene: TRBJ2-7; D gene: -; clone size: -; V gene: TRBV30; CDR3 DNA: TGTGCCTGGAAGCAGAAAACTATTAACTCCTACGAGCAGTACTTC; CDR3 protein: CAWKQKTINSYEQYF
J gene: TRBJ1-2; D gene: -; clone size: -; V gene: TRBV28; CDR3 DNA: TGTGCCAGCAGTTTGGTGCTCTATGGCTACACCTTC; CDR3 protein: CASSLVLYGYTF
J gene: TRBJ1-1; D gene: TRBD1; clone size: -; V gene: TRBV29-1; CDR3 DNA: TGCAGCGTCGCTGACAGGGGGAACACTGAAGCTTTCTTT; CDR3 protein: CSVADRGNTEAFF
J gene: TRBJ1-1; D gene: -; clone size: -; V gene: TRBV7-9; CDR3 DNA: TGTGCCAGCAGCTTAGAGGGGGACACTGAAGCTTTCTTT; CDR3 protein: CASSLEGDTEAFF
J gene: TRBJ2-7; D gene: -; clone size: -; V gene: TRBV28; CDR3 DNA: TGTGCCACCTGCCGGGGTGAGATGGCGTACGAGCAGTACTTC; CDR3 protein: CATCRGEMAYEQYF